The 20 T cell receptor beta chains presented below share a single source sample, sequenced in a study of T cells in Graves' hyperthyroidism and ophthalmopathy. Regions amplified from RNA transcripts were the TCR beta CDR3 regions. First-round RT-PCR targeting the TCR CDR3 was performed with the HTBI primer set. One entry per CDR3 protein results from TCRdb running MiXCR on the multiplex PCR reads. The top ten clones hold around 8% of a sample with more than 600,000 distinct CDR3 sequences, about 16% of them seen once. The specimen sequenced was blood. All receptors come from a man between 18 and 29 years old with Graves' hyperthyroidism.

This clonotype was detected only a few times. An end of the junction does not agree with germline; a read error may underlie this. V and J are TRBV2 and TRBJ1-1; 7 bases agree with TRBD1. This CDR3 comprises 13 residues. Germline V gene sequence: CDR1 SNHLY, CDR2 FYNNEI. CDR3 in amino acids: CASSVTGSPEALF. The CDR3 DNA is TGTGCCAGCAGCGTGACAGGGAGCCCTGAAGCTCTCTTT.

DNA for the CDR3: TGTGCCAGCAGTGCGAACAAGGGGGGTGGCAATCAGCCCCAGCATTTT. Protein sequence: CASSANKGGGNQPQHF. This rearrangement joins TRBV2 to TRBJ1-5; possible D gene TRBD1, 6 bases. The V end was cut by 4 bases, the J end by 2 bases, with 15 bases between. The CDR3 runs to 16 residues. Germline CDR1 is SNHLY and CDR2 is FYNNEI.

CDR3 in DNA: TGCAGCGTTGAAGTCGGAGGGATCTCCTACGAGCAGTACTTC. As protein: CSVEVGGISYEQYF. V usage is TRBV29-1 and J usage is TRBJ2-7, with D perhaps matching TRBD2 (6 bases). Germline V CDR1 and CDR2: SQVTM, ANQGSEA. CDR3 length: 14 amino acids. The V end was cut by 1 base, the J end by 0 bases, with 10 bases between.

This clonotype appeared many times. This chain uses TRBV10-3 with TRBJ2-7; 8 bases are a match to TRBD1. J lost 5 bases, V lost 3 bases, and 9 bases had no gene match. The CDR3 runs 15 residues. CDR1 ENHRY and CDR2 SYGVKD come from the germline V gene. CDR3 protein: CAISDPGQGRHEQYF. CDR3 sequence (DNA): TGTGCCATCAGTGACCCCGGACAGGGACGGCACGAGCAGTACTTC.

This clonotype occurred a few times. The CDR3 DNA is TGTGCCAGCAGCCAAACAAGCACCGGGGAGCTGTTTTTT. As protein: CASSQTSTGELFF. The chain joins TRBV5-5 to TRBJ2-2; D ambiguous. The CDR3 is 13 amino acids. V was shortened by 4 bases and J by 4 bases, with 8 bases between the two germline ends. In germline, CDR1 is SGHKS, CDR2 YYEKEE (reference sequence).

V usage is TRBV27 and J usage is TRBJ2-4, with 7 nucleotides matching TRBD1. Trimming removed 6 bases from V and 2 bases from J; junction bases left unmatched: 4. CDR1 is MNHEY and CDR2 is SMNVEV in the germline V gene (reference sequence). This CDR3 spans 14 amino acids. CDR3 region: CASRLRGSKNIQYF. The DNA of the CDR3 is TGTGCCAGCAGACTCAGGGGGTCCAAAAACATTCAGTACTTC.

Many counts were recorded for this clonotype. The gene calls are TRBV12-3 or TRBV12-4 and TRBJ2-2; D possibly matches TRBD1 or TRBD2 (6 bases each). V dropped 5 bases and J dropped 4 bases, with 20 bases sitting between them. This CDR3 spans 17 amino acids. The CDR3 DNA reads TGTGCCAGCAGTCCTCCCTTGGAGGGGGGAGGCACCGGGGAGCTGTTTTTT. Translation gives CASSPPLEGGGTGELFF.

The chain uses TRBV9 and TRBJ1-1; TRBD1 might be the D (5 bases). This CDR3 is built from 14 residues. The germline V gene has CDR1 SGDLS and CDR2 YYNGEE. The V and J ends lost 2 bases and 1 base respectively, with 9 bases between them. CDR3 coding DNA: TGTGCCAGCAGCGTCCGGGACGGGAACACTGAAGCTTTCTTT. Protein sequence: CASSVRDGNTEAFF.

The sample holds many counts of this clonotype. The chain employs TRBV20-1 and TRBJ2-7; possible D gene TRBD2, 5 bases. The CDR3 has 15 amino acids. The germline gives CDR1 DFQATT, CDR2 SNEGSKA (reference sequence). V gave up 0 bases and J gave up 2 bases, with 14 bases separating them. CDR3 protein: CSARDRVFGAYEQYF. CDR3 nucleotide sequence: TGCAGTGCTAGAGATAGGGTCTTCGGGGCCTACGAGCAGTACTTC.

This clonotype was counted between two and nine times. This chain connects TRBV7-9 to TRBJ2-7, with D perhaps matching TRBD1 (5 bases). V gave up 6 bases and J gave up 6 bases, with 18 bases separating them. The CDR3 loop spans 14 amino acids. Per germline, CDR1 SEHNR and CDR2 FQNEAQ (reference sequence). CDR3 region: CASRHGQKDGEQYF. Written as DNA, the CDR3 is TGTGCCAGCAGACATGGACAAAAGGATGGCGAGCAGTACTTC.

This clonotype was seen many times. J is TRBJ2-5 and V is TRBV6-2 or TRBV6-3, with 7 bases aligning to TRBD2. The CDR3 has 14 residues. With 0 bases clipped from V and 4 bases from J, the junction kept 2 bases outside the gene matches. In germline, CDR1 is MNHEY, CDR2 SVGEGT. DNA of the CDR3: TGTGCCAGCAGTTACTCGGGGAGGGGAGAGACCCAGTACTTC. Its translation is CASSYSGRGETQYF.

The gene calls are TRBV7-6 and TRBJ2-2; 10 positions match TRBD1. J gave up 7 bases and V 5 bases, and 10 bases lay outside the gene matches. This CDR3 has 16 amino acids. Germline V gives CDR1 SGHVS, CDR2 FNYEAQ. The CDR3 reads CASSTGDRGQHGELFF. The CDR3 nucleotides are TGTGCCAGCAGCACCGGGGACAGGGGCCAGCACGGGGAGCTGTTTTTT. Looking up the rest from reference TRBV7-6 and TRBJ2-2 gives the full variable domain: GAGVSQSPRYKVTKRGQDVALRCDPISGHVSLYWYRQALGQGPEFLTYFNYEAQQDKSGLPNDRFSAERPEGSISTLTIQRTEQRDSAMYRCASSTGDRGQHGELFFGEGSRLTVL.

The genes are TRBV10-3 and TRBJ2-7; maybe TRBD1 (6 bases). Trimming removed 4 bases from V and 0 bases from J, with 7 bases in between. The CDR3 runs 13 residues. Germline CDR1 reads ENHRY; CDR2 reads SYGVKD. Here the CDR3 DNA reads TGTGCCATCAGTGGGGGGCCCTCCTACGAGCAGTACTTC. This translates into CAISGGPSYEQYF.

This clonotype was observed a handful of times. This rearrangement joins TRBV6-1 to TRBJ1-5, with D hard to call. The V end was cut by 5 bases, the J end by 1 base, with 15 bases between. Germline assignment: CDR1 MNHNS and CDR2 SASEGT. This CDR3 has 16 amino acids. The CDR3 loop is CASSPRPLSSNQPQHF. The DNA of the CDR3 is TGTGCCAGCAGTCCCCGACCCCTTTCGAGCAATCAGCCCCAGCATTTT.

This clonotype was seen at least ten times. The chain uses TRBV7-2 and TRBJ1-4; TRBD1 agrees at 8 bases. Germline V gene lookup returns CDR1 SGHTA and CDR2 FQGNSA. V gave up 4 bases and J gave up 7 bases; unmatched junction bases: 8. The CDR3 runs 15 residues. The CDR3 DNA sequence: TGTGCCAGCAGCTACATAGGACAGGGTGCTGAAAAACTGTTTTTT. Its translation: CASSYIGQGAEKLFF.

This clonotype came up many times. The chain combines TRBV11-2 with TRBJ2-5, with D perhaps TRBD2 (6 bases). Trimming cost V 2 bases and J 3 bases, with 13 bases left between them. The length of the CDR3 is 15 residues. CDR1 is SGHAT and CDR2 is FQNNGV in the germline V gene. CDR3 sequence: CASSLWLAQKETQYF. The CDR3 bases are TGTGCCAGCAGCTTATGGCTAGCGCAAAAAGAGACCCAGTACTTC.

This clonotype was found a few times. The rearrangement joins TRBV7-9 to TRBJ2-4; 8 positions match TRBD2. The ends lost 5 bases at V and 10 bases at J; junction bases unmatched: 13. The CDR3 loop spans 15 amino acids. Germline V lookup: CDR1 SEHNR, CDR2 FQNEAQ (reference sequence). CDR3 region: CASSDILADGGIQYF. CDR3 DNA: TGTGCCAGCAGCGACATACTAGCGGACGGGGGGATTCAGTACTTC.

This clonotype was observed many times. The chain's CDR3 is CAWRPGQPNNEQFF. CDR3 sequence (DNA): TGTGCCTGGAGGCCGGGACAGCCCAACAATGAGCAGTTCTTC. The rearrangement joins TRBV30 to TRBJ2-1; 7 bases fit TRBD1. Per germline, CDR1 GTSNPN and CDR2 SVGIG (reference sequence). The V gene end was trimmed by 3 bases and the J gene end by 5 bases; junction bases not matched to a gene: 7. This CDR3 has 14 amino acids.

The chain carries TRBV29-1 and TRBJ1-2, with 8 bases that match TRBD1. This CDR3 is built from 11 residues. Germline V gene data show CDR1 as SQVTM and CDR2 as ANQGSEA. The junction had 6 bases not matched to a gene; V was cut back by 6 bases and J by 9 bases. CDR3 protein: CSVANRGSYTF. For the CDR3, the DNA is TGCAGCGTGGCCAACAGGGGGAGCTACACCTTC.

This chain connects TRBV5-6 to TRBJ2-1, with 7 nucleotides matching TRBD2. The CDR3 runs 12 residues. Trimming took 4 bases from V and 10 from J; bases not matched to a gene: 5. CDR1 is SGHDT and CDR2 is YYEEEE in the germline V gene. CDR3 nucleotides: TGTGCCAGCAGCCCTGGGACTACCGAGCAGTTCTTC. Its protein product is CASSPGTTEQFF.